The entry below describes one TCR beta chain. The target antigen is unknown. The CDR3 sequence is 16 residues long. V was pared by 8 bases and J by 1 base, with 11 bases of the junction left unmatched. The sample is drawn from a study of beta chain features in type 1 diabetes. As every portion of the isolated RNA was reverse transcribed, the sequencing read expressed TCRB transcripts. Data came from immunoSEQ multiplex PCR; TCRdb stores just in-frame clones and leaves some out. The sample includes approximately 270,000 clones, more than 13% of them seen just once. General observations from the study: People with Type 1 diabetes carried modestly yet significantly shorter TCRB CDR3s in all four CD4+ subsets. At VDJ recombination sites, type 1 diabetes patients had fewer insertions and more deleted nucleotides.

This receptor was identified in a young man with type 1 diabetes. Sequenced input: naive CD4+ T cells from blood. The chain recombines TRBV23-1 with TRBJ2-3; 8 positions match TRBD1. TRBV23-1 is marked as an open reading frame, function uncertain. The CDR3 loop is CASARPRQGCTDTQYF. As DNA, the CDR3 is TGCGCCAGCGCCCGGCCCCGACAGGGGTGCACAGATACGCAGTATTTT.